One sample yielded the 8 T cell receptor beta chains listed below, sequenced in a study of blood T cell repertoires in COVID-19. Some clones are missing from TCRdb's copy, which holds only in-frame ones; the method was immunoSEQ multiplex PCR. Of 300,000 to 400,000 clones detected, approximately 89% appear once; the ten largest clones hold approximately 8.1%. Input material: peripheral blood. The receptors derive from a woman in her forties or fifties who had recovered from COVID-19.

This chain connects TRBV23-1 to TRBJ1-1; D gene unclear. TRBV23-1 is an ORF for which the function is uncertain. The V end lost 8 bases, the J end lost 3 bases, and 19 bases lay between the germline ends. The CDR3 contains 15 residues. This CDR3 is CASRGRDPWDTEAFF. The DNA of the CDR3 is TGCGCCAGCCGAGGCCGGGATCCATGGGACACTGAAGCTTTCTTT.

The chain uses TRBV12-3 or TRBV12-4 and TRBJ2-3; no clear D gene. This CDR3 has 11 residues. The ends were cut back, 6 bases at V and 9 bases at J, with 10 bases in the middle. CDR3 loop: CASSPSGTQYF. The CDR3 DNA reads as TGTGCCAGCAGCCCTTCTGGCACGCAGTATTTT.

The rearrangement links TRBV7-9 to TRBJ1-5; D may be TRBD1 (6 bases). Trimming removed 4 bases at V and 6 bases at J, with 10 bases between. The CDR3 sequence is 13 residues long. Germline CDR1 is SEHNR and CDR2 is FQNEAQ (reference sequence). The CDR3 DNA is TGTGCCAGCAGCTCACAGGGCCGTCAGCCCCAGCATTTT. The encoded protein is CASSSQGRQPQHF. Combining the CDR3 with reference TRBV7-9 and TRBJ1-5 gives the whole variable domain DTGVSQNPRHKITKRGQNVTFRCDPISEHNRLYWYRQTLGQGPEFLTYFQNEAQLEKSRLLSDRFSAERPKGSFSTLEIQRTEQGDSAMYLCASSSQGRQPQHFGDGTRLSIL.

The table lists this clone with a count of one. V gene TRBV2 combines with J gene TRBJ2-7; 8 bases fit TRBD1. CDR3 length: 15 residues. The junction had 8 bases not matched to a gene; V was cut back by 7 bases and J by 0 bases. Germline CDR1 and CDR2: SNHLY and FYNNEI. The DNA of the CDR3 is TGTGCCAGCACCCAGGACAGGGACTTCTCCTACGAGCAGTACTTC. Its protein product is CASTQDRDFSYEQYF.

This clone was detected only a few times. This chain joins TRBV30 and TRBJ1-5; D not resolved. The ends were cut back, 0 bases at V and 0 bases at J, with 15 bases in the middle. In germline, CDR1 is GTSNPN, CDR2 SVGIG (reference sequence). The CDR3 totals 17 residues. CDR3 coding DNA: TGTGCCTGGAGTGTAAATCTCGACACTTATAGCAATCAGCCCCAGCATTTT. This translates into CAWSVNLDTYSNQPQHF.

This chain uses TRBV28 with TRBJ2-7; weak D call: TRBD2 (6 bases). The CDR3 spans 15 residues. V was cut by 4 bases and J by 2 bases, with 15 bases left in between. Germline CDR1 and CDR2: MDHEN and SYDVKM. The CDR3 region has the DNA TGTGCCAGCAGTTCACCAAGACTAGGCCCCTACGAGCAGTACTTC. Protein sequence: CASSSPRLGPYEQYF.

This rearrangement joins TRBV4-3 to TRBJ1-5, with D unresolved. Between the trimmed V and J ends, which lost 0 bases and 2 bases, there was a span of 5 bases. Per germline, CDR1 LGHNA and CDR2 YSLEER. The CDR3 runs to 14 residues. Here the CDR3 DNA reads TGCGCCAGCAGCCAAGAGAGAGGCAATCAGCCCCAGCATTTT. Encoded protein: CASSQERGNQPQHF.

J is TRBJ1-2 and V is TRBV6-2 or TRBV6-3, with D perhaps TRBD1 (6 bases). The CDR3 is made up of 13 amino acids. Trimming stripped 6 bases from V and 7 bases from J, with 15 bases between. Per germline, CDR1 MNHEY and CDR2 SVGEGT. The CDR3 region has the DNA TGTGCCAGCAGCTGGACAGCCTCGGGTGGCTACACCTTC. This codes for CASSWTASGGYTF.